This TCR beta chain was identified during a study of blood T cell repertoires in COVID-19. The overall study: T cells, B-cell-depleted T cells, or PBMCs supplied cDNA or gDNA.

The CDR3 has 13 residues. Germline V CDR1 and CDR2: LGHNA, YNFKEQ. Trimming cost V 1 base and J 3 bases, with 6 bases left between them. As processed by the authors: Reference gene primer amplification in the assay estimated nucleated cell counts. Produced via immunoSEQ multiplex PCR; TCRdb's table is partial and in-frame only. V and J calls plus clone size are reproduced from that table; the DNA served to infer D and trimming. The data hold around 85,000 clones, with around 89% observed a single time. Sequences were obtained from peripheral blood. The chain joins TRBV4-2 to TRBJ1-2; D not resolved. This clonotype was sampled from an elderly woman with active or convalescent COVID-19. The CDR3: CASSQGQYYGYTF. The CDR3 coding sequence is TGTGCCAGCAGCCAAGGGCAGTACTATGGCTACACCTTC.